Shown below are 13 T cell receptor beta chains from a single sample sequenced in a study of technical replicates of blood from a handful of donors. Libraries were prepared by immunoSEQ multiplex PCR; TCRdb keeps only in-frame clonotypes and omits some of them. The sample records more than 90,000 clones, approximately 95% being singletons. Sequencing input: T cells isolated from PBMCs. Every receptor here comes from a human donor in good health.

V usage is TRBV5-6 and J usage is TRBJ2-5; 9 nucleotides line up with TRBD1. Germline CDR1 and CDR2: SGHDT and YYEEEE. Unmatched junction bases numbered 6, after V lost 5 bases and J lost 4 bases. This CDR3 comprises 14 residues. CDR3 coding DNA: TGTGCCAGCAGTTGGGACAGGGTCGGAGAGACCCAGTACTTC. Its protein is CASSWDRVGETQYF.

This rearrangement joins TRBV5-3 to TRBJ2-1; no reliable D call. TRBV5-3 has ORF status, its function being uncertain. Deletions cut 8 bases from V and 4 bases from J, with 16 bases between. This CDR3 has 14 residues. The CDR3 is CARNSRINYNEQFF. The CDR3 DNA sequence: TGTGCCAGGAATAGTAGAATAAATTACAATGAGCAGTTCTTC.

This rearrangement joins TRBV27 to TRBJ2-1; D may be TRBD2 (5 bases). Germline V gene data show CDR1 as MNHEY and CDR2 as SMNVEV (reference sequence). The CDR3 is 13 amino acids. The V gene lost 3 bases and the J gene lost 4 bases, with 7 bases spanning the gap. CDR3 DNA: TGTGCCAGCAGTTTTCGGGGATACAATGAGCAGTTCTTC. It encodes CASSFRGYNEQFF.

This clone has a handful of counts. The rearrangement joins TRBV9 to TRBJ2-7, with 8 nucleotides matching TRBD2. CDR3 size: 15 residues. The germline gives CDR1 SGDLS, CDR2 YYNGEE. The V gene end was trimmed by 3 bases and the J gene end by 6 bases; junction bases not matched to a gene: 11. DNA for the CDR3: TGTGCCAGCAGCGAGCTTTCGGGACTAGTCGGCGAGCAGTACTTC. Translating gives CASSELSGLVGEQYF.

The chain is built from TRBV9 and TRBJ1-1; D is undetermined. Germline assignment: CDR1 SGDLS and CDR2 YYNGEE. The CDR3 runs 12 residues. V dropped 2 bases and J dropped 3 bases, with 5 bases sitting between them. The CDR3 bases are TGTGCCAGCAGCGTGTCGGACACTGAAGCTTTCTTT. It is translated as CASSVSDTEAFF.

The chain employs TRBV4-3 and TRBJ2-7; D perhaps matches TRBD2 (5 bases). The CDR3 has 14 residues. V was trimmed by 3 bases and J by 4 bases, leaving 13 bases between them. CDR1 is LGHNA and CDR2 is YSLEER in the germline V gene. CDR3 amino acids: CASSHTREGYEQYF. In DNA form, the CDR3 reads TGCGCCAGCAGCCATACACGAGAGGGTTACGAGCAGTACTTC.

This sequence joins TRBV6-1 and TRBJ2-1, with unresolved D. The CDR3 length is 12 residues. V lost 10 bases, J lost 6 bases, and 13 bases lay in between. Per germline, CDR1 MNHNS and CDR2 SASEGT. The CDR3 DNA reads TGTGCCACCATCCTACCATCCAATGAGCAGTTCTTC. The encoded protein is CATILPSNEQFF.

V and J are TRBV11-3 and TRBJ1-3; D unclear. Germline CDR1 and CDR2: SGHNT and YENEEA. The length of the CDR3 is 15 residues. The germline V and J ends were trimmed by 0 bases and 0 bases, with 6 bases remaining between them. CDR3 region: CASSLDGVSGNTIYF. CDR3 nucleotides: TGTGCCAGCAGCTTAGACGGGGTCTCTGGAAACACCATATATTTT.

V usage is TRBV19 and J usage is TRBJ2-1; 10 nucleotides align to TRBD2. Germline V gives CDR1 LNHDA, CDR2 SQIVND (reference sequence). Trimming removed 0 bases from V and 16 bases from J; junction bases left unmatched: 9. The CDR3 totals 14 residues. As DNA, the CDR3 is TGTGCCAGTAGTATAGATAGGCTAGCGGGAGTCGGATTCTTC. As protein: CASSIDRLAGVGFF.

The table lists this clone with a few counts. V is TRBV11-2 and J is TRBJ1-1; no clear D. Trimming removed 3 bases at V and 2 bases at J, with 7 bases between. This CDR3 region has 13 residues. CDR1 is SGHAT, CDR2 FQNNGV, per germline. CDR3 sequence reads: CASSFYANTEAFF. The CDR3 DNA reads TGTGCCAGCAGCTTCTACGCCAACACTGAAGCTTTCTTT.

This clone came up once. The chain couples TRBV28 to TRBJ2-1; the D is unclear. The CDR3 spans 12 residues. V dropped 3 bases and J dropped 5 bases, with 5 bases sitting between them. CDR1 and CDR2 (germline): MDHEN, SYDVKM. The CDR3 spells CASSFYNNEQFF. The CDR3 bases are TGTGCCAGCAGTTTCTATAACAATGAGCAGTTCTTC.

The chain combines TRBV4-1 with TRBJ1-2; D call uncertain. This CDR3 has 14 residues. The germline V and J ends were trimmed by 0 bases and 4 bases, with 9 bases remaining between them. CDR1 is MGHRA, CDR2 YSYEKL, per germline. The CDR3 sequence is CASSQDWRIYGYTF. CDR3 bases: TGCGCCAGCAGCCAAGACTGGCGGATCTATGGCTACACCTTC.

V is TRBV30 and J is TRBJ2-3; 7 bases are shared with TRBD2. CDR3 length: 13 amino acids. The germline V gene has CDR1 GTSNPN and CDR2 SVGIG (reference sequence). After removal of 4 bases from V and 2 bases from J, the junction contained 3 bases not matched to a gene. CDR3 nucleotides: TGTGCCTGGACTAGCGGTTACACAGATACGCAGTATTTT. Its protein is CAWTSGYTDTQYF.